This T cell receptor (beta chain) originates from a study of cytomegalovirus exposure and HLA in healthy donors. Study-wide results and caveats: Subsequent analysis found a tendency for first-cohort TCR clusters to co-occur within the 110 or so validation repertoires.

Note on this clone: Its antigen is still unknown.

Assay used: immunoSEQ multiplex PCR; TCRdb lists only in-frame clones, some missing. In the table there are over 130,000 clones, around nine tenths of which are singletons. Germline V gene sequence: CDR1 SGHNT, CDR2 YYREEE (reference sequence). After removal of 8 bases from V and 6 bases from J, the junction contained 16 bases not matched to a gene. The CDR3 covers 17 residues. The specimen sequenced was PBMCs. The source of this sequence is a man between 18 and 35 years old in good health and CMV-seropositive. J is TRBJ2-7 and V is TRBV5-4; 14 bases are a match to TRBD2. The CDR3 DNA sequence: TGTGCCAGTTCTCCTACCGTGGGGACTAGCGGGGGCAGCGAGCAGTACTTC. It specifies CASSPTVGTSGGSEQYF.